A single sample gave rise to the 19 T cell receptor beta chains below, sequenced in a study of human T cells and chemical hapten exposure. From the RACE reads, TCRdb called clonotypes with MiXCR, one entry per CDR3 protein. The sample includes tens of thousands of distinct CDR3 sequences, about 4.5% of them seen just once. The time point: healthy volunteer bleed at 2 weeks. Extraction of total RNA was performed on unfractionated whole blood. The sequenced sample consisted of whole blood. The receptors shown here come from a female donor in good health. Some clones in this sample may be carry-over from other donors' samples.

The chain links TRBV19 to TRBJ2-4, with D uncertain. In germline, CDR1 is LNHDA, CDR2 SQIVND (reference sequence). The CDR3 runs to 11 residues. The V gene lost 6 bases and the J gene lost 7 bases, with 7 bases spanning the gap. The CDR3 nucleotides are TGTGCCAGTAGACGGAAGAACATTCAGTACTTC. It translates to CASRRKNIQYF.

This clonotype was counted many times. The chain carries TRBV29-1 and TRBJ1-1; D might be TRBD1 (5 bases). Germline V gene data show CDR1 as SQVTM and CDR2 as ANQGSEA. The length of the CDR3 is 12 residues. Trimming stripped 5 bases from V and 3 bases from J, with 10 bases between. The CDR3 here is CSVWDGDTEAFF. The CDR3 nucleotides read TGCAGCGTTTGGGACGGCGACACTGAAGCTTTCTTT.

This clonotype came up many times. The chain couples TRBV7-2 to TRBJ2-7; D remains unclear. This CDR3 region has 13 residues. V lost 7 bases and J 1 base, leaving 11 bases between the germline ends. Germline V gene lookup returns CDR1 SGHTA and CDR2 FQGNSA. The CDR3 region has the DNA TGTGCCAGCACCTTGGGGTTTTCCTACGAGCAGTACTTC. This sequence encodes CASTLGFSYEQYF.

This clonotype was counted only a few times. The rearrangement links TRBV19 to TRBJ1-1, with D tentatively TRBD1 (6 bases). CDR1 and CDR2 (germline): LNHDA, SQIVND (reference sequence). CDR3 length equals 15 residues. The V end lost 5 bases, the J end lost 6 bases, and 19 bases lay between the germline ends. CDR3 coding DNA: TGTGCCAGTAGTTCGTACCAGGGGTTGGGGGCTGAAGCTTTCTTT. Translated: CASSSYQGLGAEAFF.

This clonotype appeared many times. DNA of the CDR3: TGCAGTGCTCTTCCGGGACAGGGGTACAATGAGCAGTTCTTC. As protein: CSALPGQGYNEQFF. The rearrangement links TRBV20-1 to TRBJ2-1; the match to TRBD1 covers 10 bases. V was pared by 5 bases and J by 4 bases, with 5 bases of the junction left unmatched. Germline V gene lookup returns CDR1 DFQATT and CDR2 SNEGSKA (reference sequence). This CDR3 comprises 14 residues.

This clonotype was picked up many times. CDR3 nucleotide sequence: TGTGCCAGCAGTGAATGGCAGGGAACCTACGAGCAGTACTTC. Translating it yields CASSEWQGTYEQYF. The chain uses TRBV6-1 and TRBJ2-7, with D possibly TRBD1 on 5 matching bases. Trimming pared 2 bases from V and 2 bases from J, leaving 10 bases between. The length of the CDR3 is 14 residues. The germline V gene encodes CDR1 MNHNS and CDR2 SASEGT.

There are many counts of this clonotype. This chain connects TRBV5-1 to TRBJ2-3, with D possibly called TRBD1 or TRBD2 (6 bases each). With 4 bases removed from V and 0 bases from J, the gap between germline ends came to 9 bases. The CDR3 has 14 residues. CDR1 is SGHRS, CDR2 YFSETQ, per germline. Written as DNA, the CDR3 is TGCGCCAGCAGCGGGGGGCTCAGCACAGATACGCAGTATTTT. Amino acid sequence: CASSGGLSTDTQYF.

This clonotype was picked up many times. This chain joins TRBV5-4 and TRBJ1-1; D gene uncertain. Trimming stripped 2 bases from V and 11 bases from J, with 13 bases between. There are 12 residues in the CDR3. The germline V gene has CDR1 SGHNT and CDR2 YYREEE (reference sequence). This chain's CDR3 is CASSFILGVAFF. In DNA, the CDR3 is TGTGCCAGCAGCTTTATTCTGGGCGTCGCTTTCTTT. Supplemented by reference TRBV5-4 and TRBJ1-1, the full variable domain reads ETGVTQSPTHLIKTRGQQVTLRCSSQSGHNTVSWYQQALGQGPQFIFQYYREEENGRGNFPPRFSGLQFPNYSSELNVNALELDDSALYLCASSFILGVAFFGQGTRLTVV.

This clonotype appeared many times. The CDR3 bases are TGCGCCAGCAGCTTGGGACAGGGGGCAGAAAAACTGTTTTTT. It is translated as CASSLGQGAEKLFF. This chain connects TRBV5-1 to TRBJ1-4, with 10 positions matching TRBD1. CDR1 SGHRS and CDR2 YFSETQ come from the germline V gene. J was trimmed by 8 bases and V by 0 bases; bases with no gene match: 1. The length of the CDR3 is 14 residues.

This clonotype was recorded many times. The chain is built from TRBV12-3 or TRBV12-4 and TRBJ1-1; D might be TRBD1 (6 bases). The CDR3 contains 15 residues. V lost 5 bases and J lost 1, with 14 bases in between. CDR3 nucleotide sequence: TGTGCCAGCAGTCAAATACCGACAGGGAACACTGAAGCTTTCTTT. As protein: CASSQIPTGNTEAFF.

This clonotype was recorded many times. The V and J genes are TRBV16 and TRBJ1-1; unclear D gene. The CDR3 is 16 residues long. V was cut by 4 bases and J by 10 bases, with 25 bases left in between. Germline lookup yields CDR1 KGHSY and CDR2 FQNENV. The CDR3 region has the DNA TGTGCCAGCAGCCCTGGCGGGGTAAGGTTCCTACTAGGAGCTTTCTTT. Its translation: CASSPGGVRFLLGAFF.

This clonotype was observed at least ten times. The V gene is TRBV28, the J gene TRBJ1-1; D is ambiguous. Germline loops: CDR1 MDHEN, CDR2 SYDVKM. This CDR3 contains 13 residues. The ends were cut back, 3 bases at V and 3 bases at J, with 8 bases in the middle. The CDR3 loop reads CASSLLTDTEAFF. Written as DNA, the CDR3 is TGTGCCAGCAGTTTGCTAACGGACACTGAAGCTTTCTTT. Full variable domain (outside the CDR3, taken from reference TRBV28 and TRBJ1-1): DVKVTQSSRYLVKRTGEKVFLECVQDMDHENMFWYRQDPGLGLRLIYFSYDVKMKEKGDIPEGYSVSREKKERFSLILESASTNQTSMYLCASSLLTDTEAFFGQGTRLTVV.

This clonotype occurred many times. The chain carries TRBV5-1 and TRBJ1-1; 8 positions agree with TRBD1. From germline, CDR1 is SGHRS and CDR2 YFSETQ. V dropped 5 bases and J dropped 1; count of bases not matched to a gene: 4. The CDR3 is 14 residues long. The CDR3, as DNA: TGCGCCAGCAGGCGGGACAGGTCGAACACTGAAGCTTTCTTT. Translated: CASRRDRSNTEAFF.

V and J are TRBV28 and TRBJ1-1; no clear D. This CDR3 comprises 13 residues. V lost 6 bases and J lost 1, with 9 bases in between. Germline CDR1 MDHEN, CDR2 SYDVKM. The CDR3 protein is CASSPWGNTEAFF. CDR3 nucleotides: TGTGCCAGCAGCCCTTGGGGGAACACTGAAGCTTTCTTT.

The genes are TRBV5-1 and TRBJ1-1; D is uncertain. CDR1 is SGHRS, CDR2 YFSETQ, per germline. The CDR3 totals 14 residues. The V gene lost 3 bases and the J gene lost 2 bases, with 11 bases spanning the gap. CDR3 sequence reads: CASSYFRGNTEAFF. The DNA for the CDR3 is TGCGCCAGCAGCTACTTCCGGGGAAACACTGAAGCTTTCTTT.

This clonotype was recorded many times. This chain connects TRBV6-1 to TRBJ1-5; D is ambiguous. V was trimmed by 6 bases and J by 4 bases, leaving 22 bases between them. CDR3 length: 17 residues. Germline V gene data show CDR1 as MNHNS and CDR2 as SASEGT. The DNA of the CDR3 is TGTGCCAGCAGGGGAGGGTGGGCGAAGGCGTGGAATCAGCCCCAGCATTTT. Protein sequence: CASRGGWAKAWNQPQHF.

This clonotype occurred many times. The rearrangement links TRBV2 to TRBJ2-5; D possibly corresponds to TRBD1 (6 bases). The CDR3 length is 14 residues. V dropped 7 bases and J dropped 2 bases, with 14 bases sitting between them. In germline, CDR1 is SNHLY, CDR2 FYNNEI. The CDR3 sequence is CASTRGRLQETQYF. CDR3 DNA sequence: TGTGCCAGCACCAGGGGCAGGTTACAAGAGACCCAGTACTTC.

In its sample, this clonotype was seen many times. The rearrangement uses TRBV29-1 and TRBJ2-5; 10 bases match TRBD1. The CDR3 is 15 residues long. The germline CDR1 and CDR2 sequences are SQVTM and ANQGSEA. V lost 6 bases, J lost 9 bases, and 16 bases stayed unmatched. The CDR3 region has the DNA TGCAGCGTGCACTTCTCCGGGACAGGGGAAATGGCCCAGTACTTC. The encoded protein is CSVHFSGTGEMAQYF.

This clonotype showed up many times. The chain combines TRBV3-1 with TRBJ2-1; D perhaps matches TRBD2 (6 bases). Germline V gene lookup returns CDR1 LGHDT and CDR2 YNNKEL (reference sequence). This CDR3 spans 14 amino acids. Trimming removed 2 bases from V and 6 bases from J, with 11 bases in between. The CDR3 region has the DNA TGTGCCAGCAGCCAATGGGGGGAGATCAATGAGCAGTTCTTC. This translates into CASSQWGEINEQFF.